The rows below give T cell receptor beta chains drawn from one sample of a study of Ad26.COV2.S vaccination and SARS-CoV-2 variants. Here immunoSEQ multiplex PCR was the method, and the copy in TCRdb shows in-frame clones only, minus some. The sample yields 180,000 or so clones, around 85% seen once. Sequencing used peripheral blood, obtained after recovery from COVID-19. These receptors were taken from a human donor who had recovered from COVID-19. Both conserved end residues are part of each CDR3. The D gene is left open where the match is weak. A row's size may be missing; if present it is once, few, many or a size class.

TRBV3-1/TRBV3-2	TRBJ2-3	NA	NA	CASSQDGSSTDTQYF	TGTGCCAGCAGCCAAGACGGATCTAGCACAGATACGCAGTATTTT
TRBV15	TRBJ2-1	NA	TRBD2	CATSRPLGVERGYNEQFF	TGTGCCACCAGCAGGCCCCTCGGAGTAGAGCGGGGGTACAATGAGCAGTTCTTC
TRBV5-1	TRBJ2-3	NA	TRBD2	CASSSTGGVDTQYF	TGCGCCAGCAGCTCAACGGGAGGCGTAGATACGCAGTATTTT
TRBV7-8	TRBJ1-1	NA	TRBD1	CASSPTGGNTEAFF	TGTGCCAGCAGCCCAACAGGGGGGAACACTGAAGCTTTCTTT
TRBV10-3	TRBJ2-1	NA	TRBD1	CAISMTGDPGNEQFF	TGTGCCATCAGTATGACAGGGGACCCGGGGAATGAGCAGTTCTTC
TRBV5-5	TRBJ2-5	NA	NA	CASSLARETQYF	TGTGCCAGCAGCTTGGCCCGGGAGACCCAGTACTTC
TRBV6-5	TRBJ1-5	once	NA	CASSYSGSNQPQHF	TGTGCCAGCAGTTACTCGGGCAGCAATCAGCCCCAGCATTTT
TRBV6-1	TRBJ1-2	NA	NA	CASSDLVVGVNYGYTF	TGTGCCAGCAGTGATCTAGTCGTGGGGGTCAACTATGGCTACACCTTC
TRBV3-1/TRBV3-2	TRBJ2-3	NA	NA	CASSQRRGGGDTQYF	TGTGCCAGCAGCCAACGACGAGGGGGAGGAGATACGCAGTATTTT
TRBV5-1	TRBJ1-1	NA	NA	CASSRTKGSEAFF	TGCGCCAGCAGCCGTACAAAGGGATCTGAAGCTTTCTTT
TRBV19	TRBJ1-4	NA	NA	CASSTSVPRREKLFF	TGTGCCAGTAGTACGTCGGTCCCTCGAAGGGAAAAACTGTTTTTT
TRBV2	TRBJ2-2	NA	NA	CASSDRDRLAGELFF	TGTGCCAGCAGTGACCGAGACAGATTGGCCGGGGAGCTGTTTTTT
TRBV19	TRBJ1-5	NA	TRBD1	CASSLGGTGPTISNQPQHF	TGTGCCAGTAGCTTAGGGGGGACAGGGCCTACTATCAGCAATCAGCCCCAGCATTTT
TRBV28	TRBJ1-5	NA	TRBD1	CASSLGTGIQPQHF	TGTGCCAGCAGTTTAGGGACAGGGATTCAGCCCCAGCATTTT
TRBV29-1	TRBJ2-3	NA	TRBD1	CSVSSDRATDTQYF	TGCAGCGTCTCATCGGACAGGGCCACAGATACGCAGTATTTT
TRBV27	TRBJ1-4	NA	TRBD1	CASSRTGALINEKLFF	TGTGCCAGCAGCCGGACAGGGGCCCTAATTAATGAAAAACTGTTTTTT
TRBV2	TRBJ1-1	once	TRBD1	CASRFDRVRATEAFF	TGTGCCAGCAGGTTCGACAGGGTACGAGCCACTGAAGCTTTCTTT
TRBV6-5	TRBJ1-5	once	NA	CASRTDGGSNQPQHF	TGTGCCAGCAGGACCGATGGGGGAAGCAATCAGCCCCAGCATTTT
TRBV5-6	TRBJ2-1	NA	TRBD2	CASSLRWTSGYEQFF	TGTGCCAGCAGCTTGAGGTGGACTAGCGGGTATGAGCAGTTCTTC
TRBV29-1	TRBJ1-1	NA	NA	CSVIPWNTEAFF	TGCAGCGTTATCCCTTGGAACACTGAAGCTTTCTTT
TRBV11-2	TRBJ1-5	NA	TRBD1	CASSAGQGTYQPQHF	TGTGCCAGCAGCGCGGGACAGGGGACCTATCAGCCCCAGCATTTT
TRBV7-3	TRBJ2-5	NA	TRBD2	CASSYLAGGRETQYF	TGTGCCAGCAGCTATTTAGCGGGGGGCAGGGAGACCCAGTACTTC
TRBV5-5	TRBJ2-3	few	TRBD1	CASSLVSGQVQAQYF	TGTGCCAGCAGCTTGGTCTCGGGACAGGTTCAAGCGCAGTATTTT
TRBV27	TRBJ2-5	NA	NA	CASSFGVSGQETQYF	TGTGCCAGCAGTTTCGGGGTCTCAGGTCAAGAGACCCAGTACTTC
TRBV28	TRBJ2-7	NA	NA	CASSSGDTLGIEQYF	TGTGCCAGCAGTTCCGGGGACACCCTGGGAATCGAGCAGTACTTC
TRBV6-6	TRBJ1-6	NA	NA	CASSYMWSSYNSPLHF	TGTGCCAGCAGTTACATGTGGAGCTCCTATAATTCACCCCTCCACTTT
TRBV28	TRBJ1-5	NA	NA	CASRWGGQPQHF	TGTGCCAGCCGTTGGGGGGGTCAGCCCCAGCATTTT
TRBV18	TRBJ2-5	NA	TRBD1	CASSQGQRTTETQYF	TGTGCCAGCTCGCAGGGACAGCGTACCACAGAGACCCAGTACTTC
TRBV3-1/TRBV3-2	TRBJ2-5	NA	TRBD2	CASSQGVPGLAGGPKETQYF	TGTGCCAGCAGCCAAGGGGTCCCGGGACTAGCGGGAGGGCCCAAAGAGACCCAGTACTTC
TRBV7-9	TRBJ2-2	NA	NA	CASSLDNTGELFF	TGTGCCAGCAGCTTAGATAATACCGGGGAGCTGTTTTTT
TRBV4-1	TRBJ2-5	NA	NA	CASSSVVGVLQETQYF	TGCGCCAGCAGCTCCGTCGTCGGGGTCCTACAAGAGACCCAGTACTTC
TRBV7-9	TRBJ1-2	NA	NA	CASSLASANYGYTF	TGTGCCAGCAGCTTAGCAAGTGCTAACTATGGCTACACCTTC
TRBV7-9	TRBJ1-3	NA	TRBD1	CASSLAVTGSGNTIYF	TGTGCCAGCAGCTTAGCCGTGACAGGGTCTGGAAACACCATATATTTT
TRBV28	TRBJ2-7	NA	NA	CASSLWSQSSYEQYF	TGTGCCAGCAGTTTATGGTCTCAGAGCTCCTACGAGCAGTACTTC
TRBV5-8	TRBJ1-5	once	NA	CASSLGEGPQHF	TGTGCCAGCAGCTTGGGGGAAGGGCCCCAGCATTTT
TRBV7-2	TRBJ2-2	once	TRBD2	CASSLRTSGQGELFF	TGTGCCAGCAGCTTAAGGACTAGCGGGCAAGGGGAGCTGTTTTTT
TRBV7-9	TRBJ2-1	NA	TRBD2	CASSSELGGTIYNEQFF	TGTGCCAGCAGCTCCGAATTAGGAGGGACTATCTACAATGAGCAGTTCTTC
TRBV5-3	TRBJ2-1	NA	TRBD2	CARSYRTSGRGEQFF	TGTGCCAGAAGCTACCGGACTAGCGGGAGGGGTGAGCAGTTCTTC
TRBV6-4	TRBJ2-7	NA	NA	CASSEDSQHEQYF	TGTGCCAGCAGTGAGGACAGTCAACACGAGCAGTACTTC
TRBV19	TRBJ2-5	NA	NA	CASSTGLSRGETQYF	TGTGCCAGTAGTACCGGACTGAGTCGAGGGGAGACCCAGTACTTC
TRBV2	TRBJ2-3	NA	NA	CASSGGLNTDTQYF	TGTGCCAGCAGTGGGGGTCTTAACACAGATACGCAGTATTTT
TRBV12-3/TRBV12-4	TRBJ1-6	NA	NA	CASRGTVNSPLHF	TGTGCCAGCAGGGGGACGGTAAATTCACCCCTCCACTTT
TRBV11-3	TRBJ1-1	NA	NA	CASSLTENTEAFF	TGTGCCAGCAGCTTGACAGAGAACACTGAAGCTTTCTTT
TRBV30	TRBJ1-5	NA	NA	CAWSVRGGQPQHF	TGTGCCTGGAGTGTACGGGGGGGCCAGCCCCAGCATTTT
TRBV10-3	TRBJ2-5	NA	NA	CAISEELPGETQYF	TGTGCCATCAGTGAGGAACTCCCGGGGGAGACCCAGTACTTC
TRBV19	TRBJ2-7	NA	NA	CASSIKWFPHYEQYF	TGTGCCAGTAGTATAAAGTGGTTTCCCCACTACGAGCAGTACTTC
TRBV2	TRBJ2-1	NA	NA	CASTRDYNEQFF	TGTGCCAGCACGAGAGACTACAATGAGCAGTTCTTC
TRBV3-1/TRBV3-2	TRBJ1-2	NA	NA	CASSQDRADYGYTF	TGTGCCAGCAGCCAAGATAGAGCCGACTATGGCTACACCTTC
TRBV12-3/TRBV12-4	TRBJ1-1	NA	TRBD1	CASSHTGAEAFF	TGTGCCAGCAGTCACACAGGGGCCGAAGCTTTCTTT
TRBV7-2	TRBJ1-3	once	TRBD1	CASSLTSGQYSGNTIYF	TGTGCCAGCAGCCTGACCTCGGGACAGTACTCTGGAAACACCATATATTTT
TRBV3-1/TRBV3-2	TRBJ2-2	NA	NA	CASSQVQRGELFF	TGTGCCAGCAGCCAAGTCCAAAGGGGGGAGCTGTTTTTT